Shown below are 17 T cell receptor beta chains from a single sample sequenced in a study of blood T cell repertoires in COVID-19. Method: immunoSEQ multiplex PCR; TCRdb's copy keeps in-frame clones and lacks some. The sample yields about 23,000 clones, 86% seen once. Material: peripheral blood. The receptors were sampled from a woman of 80 years or more with acute or convalescent COVID-19.

This rearrangement joins TRBV7-2 to TRBJ2-7; TRBD1 is a possible D gene (6 bases). CDR3 length: 12 amino acids. Germline lookup yields CDR1 SGHTA and CDR2 FQGNSA. V dropped 3 bases and J dropped 5 bases, with 8 bases sitting between them. The CDR3 region is CASSFTGNEQYF. The CDR3 DNA sequence: TGTGCCAGCAGCTTTACAGGGAACGAGCAGTACTTC.

The J gene is TRBJ1-1, the V gene TRBV6-1; no firm D call. Germline V gene data show CDR1 as MNHNS and CDR2 as SASEGT. The CDR3 runs to 13 residues. Trimming cost V 1 base and J 11 bases, with 14 bases left between them. CDR3 in DNA: TGTGCCAGCAGTGAAGAGTTTAATCGGTGGGCTTTCTTT. It is translated as CASSEEFNRWAFF.

The V call is TRBV16, the J call TRBJ2-2; a weak D match, TRBD1 (6 bases). CDR1 is KGHSY, CDR2 FQNENV, per germline. The CDR3 loop spans 15 amino acids. V shed 3 bases and J shed 2 bases, with 10 bases lying between them. The CDR3, as DNA: TGTGCCAGCAGCCAGATCAGGGGTAACACCGGGGAGCTGTTTTTT. The encoded protein is CASSQIRGNTGELFF.

V gene TRBV4-1 combines with J gene TRBJ2-3, with a tentative D call TRBD1 (6 bases). The V gene lost 1 base and the J gene lost 4 bases, with 15 bases spanning the gap. CDR1 MGHRA and CDR2 YSYEKL come from the germline V gene. The CDR3 totals 16 residues. In DNA, the CDR3 is TGCGCCAGCAGCCAAGGATCGCAGGGGTTGTCAGATACGCAGTATTTT. It yields the protein CASSQGSQGLSDTQYF.

V gene TRBV4-1 combines with J gene TRBJ2-6, with a possible D match to TRBD2 (6 bases). V lost 1 base and J 0 bases, leaving 10 bases between the germline ends. The CDR3 sequence is 17 residues long. Germline loops: CDR1 MGHRA, CDR2 YSYEKL. CDR3 sequence (DNA): TGCGCCAGCAGCCAAGCGGAGGGCCGCTCTGGGGCCAACGTCCTGACTTTC. It is translated as CASSQAEGRSGANVLTF.

This sequence joins TRBV7-6 and TRBJ2-1; 7 nucleotides align to TRBD2. Germline lookup yields CDR1 SGHVS and CDR2 FNYEAQ. The CDR3 length is 17 residues. The ends lost 2 bases at V and 8 bases at J; junction bases unmatched: 15. CDR3 in amino acids: CASSLKMRERSPDEQFF. Written as DNA, the CDR3 is TGTGCCAGCAGCTTAAAAATGCGGGAGAGATCCCCAGATGAGCAGTTCTTC.

The chain employs TRBV4-2 and TRBJ1-2; 7 bases are shared with TRBD1. Per the germline V gene, CDR1 is LGHNA and CDR2 is YNFKEQ. This CDR3 is 14 amino acids long. V was clipped by 2 bases and J by 4 bases; unmatched bases: 4. CDR3 residues: CASSQNRDSYGYTF. In DNA form, the CDR3 reads TGTGCCAGCAGCCAAAACAGGGACAGCTATGGCTACACCTTC.

As DNA, the CDR3 is TGTGCCAGCAGCTCGGCTAGCGGGGACTACGAGCAGTACTTC. It encodes CASSSASGDYEQYF. The gene calls are TRBV5-4 and TRBJ2-7; 9 positions agree with TRBD2. With 3 bases clipped from V and 3 bases from J, the junction kept 4 bases outside the gene matches. The CDR3 loop spans 14 amino acids. Germline values: CDR1 SGHNT, CDR2 YYREEE (reference sequence).

This chain links TRBV15 with TRBJ2-7, with D possibly being TRBD1 (6 bases). The V end lost 0 bases, the J end lost 5 bases, and 14 bases lay between the germline ends. This CDR3 is 15 amino acids long. Germline V gene lookup returns CDR1 LNHNV and CDR2 YYDKDF (reference sequence). CDR3 sequence reads: CATSRDWGPGDEQYF. For the CDR3, the DNA is TGTGCCACCAGCAGAGATTGGGGACCAGGGGACGAGCAGTACTTC.

The chain couples TRBV5-8 to TRBJ1-4, with 9 bases that match TRBD1. The germline gives CDR1 SGHTS, CDR2 YDEGEE. V was pared by 3 bases and J by 8 bases, with 5 bases of the junction left unmatched. The CDR3 is made up of 14 amino acids. In nucleotides, the CDR3 is TGTGCCAGCAGCTCTGACAGGGGGAGGGAAAAACTGTTTTTT. It codes for CASSSDRGREKLFF.

The V and J genes are TRBV2 and TRBJ2-5; 7 nucleotides match TRBD2. CDR1 SNHLY and CDR2 FYNNEI come from the germline V gene. Trimming at V came to 6 bases and at J to 2 bases, leaving 9 bases not matched to a gene. The CDR3 contains 15 residues. CDR3 in amino acids: CASRGGSFFQETQYF. For the CDR3, the DNA is TGTGCCAGCAGGGGGGGGTCGTTTTTTCAAGAGACCCAGTACTTC. Combining the CDR3 with reference TRBV2 and TRBJ2-5 gives the whole variable domain EPEVTQTPSHQVTQMGQEVILRCVPISNHLYFYWYRQILGQKVEFLVSFYNNEISEKSEIFDDQFSVERPDGSNFTLKIRSTKLEDSAMYFCASRGGSFFQETQYFGPGTRLLVL.

The CDR3 nucleotides are TGTGCCAGCAGTATGAATAGCGTGTTAACAGATACGCAGTATTTT. It translates to CASSMNSVLTDTQYF. V gene TRBV6-5 combines with J gene TRBJ2-3, with D possibly matching TRBD2 (5 bases). The V end lost 5 bases, the J end lost 3 bases, and 15 bases lay between the germline ends. The germline V gene has CDR1 MNHEY and CDR2 SVGAGI. The CDR3 has 15 amino acids.

The J gene is TRBJ1-6, the V gene TRBV4-3; TRBD1 aligns across 8 bases. CDR3 size: 14 residues. Trimming removed 4 bases from V and 6 bases from J; junction bases left unmatched: 2. CDR1 and CDR2 (germline): LGHNA, YSLEER. CDR3 bases: TGCGCCAGCAGCCCAGGACAGGGTAATTCACCCCTCCACTTT. Translating it yields CASSPGQGNSPLHF.

The CDR3 loop reads CASSLALGGRDEQYF. CDR3 in DNA: TGTGCCAGCAGCTTAGCGCTGGGGGGGCGCGACGAGCAGTACTTC. V gene TRBV7-2 combines with J gene TRBJ2-7; D perhaps matches TRBD2 (7 bases). V was clipped by 0 bases and J by 5 bases, with 14 bases between them. The CDR3 has 15 amino acids. Germline values: CDR1 SGHTA, CDR2 FQGNSA.

The chain joins TRBV6-5 to TRBJ2-1; TRBD2 matches at 12 bases. The CDR3 totals 15 residues. Germline-derived CDR1 and CDR2 are MNHEY and SVGAGI. V was pared by 6 bases and J by 7 bases, with 7 bases of the junction left unmatched. The CDR3 region has the DNA TGTGCCAGCAGCGGACTAGCGGGGTGGGGGAATGAGCAGTTCTTC. Its protein product is CASSGLAGWGNEQFF.

CDR3 nucleotides: TGTGCCAGCAGCCTCGGACAGGGGAAAAGTAATGAAAAACTGTTTTTT. Its translation: CASSLGQGKSNEKLFF. The chain recombines TRBV5-8 with TRBJ1-4, with 9 positions matching TRBD1. The junction had 8 bases not matched to a gene; V was cut back by 4 bases and J by 4 bases. CDR1 and CDR2 from the germline V gene are SGHTS and YDEGEE. The CDR3 has 16 amino acids.

CDR3 nucleotide sequence: TGTGCCAGCAGCTTAGGGACTAGGCGGGAGAGGGTGACCCAGTACTTC. It is translated as CASSLGTRRERVTQYF. This sequence joins TRBV7-7 and TRBJ2-5; 7 positions agree with TRBD2. This CDR3 spans 16 amino acids. Germline CDR1 SSHAT, CDR2 FNYEAQ (reference sequence). V shed 1 base and J 7 bases; nucleotides not matched to a gene: 12.